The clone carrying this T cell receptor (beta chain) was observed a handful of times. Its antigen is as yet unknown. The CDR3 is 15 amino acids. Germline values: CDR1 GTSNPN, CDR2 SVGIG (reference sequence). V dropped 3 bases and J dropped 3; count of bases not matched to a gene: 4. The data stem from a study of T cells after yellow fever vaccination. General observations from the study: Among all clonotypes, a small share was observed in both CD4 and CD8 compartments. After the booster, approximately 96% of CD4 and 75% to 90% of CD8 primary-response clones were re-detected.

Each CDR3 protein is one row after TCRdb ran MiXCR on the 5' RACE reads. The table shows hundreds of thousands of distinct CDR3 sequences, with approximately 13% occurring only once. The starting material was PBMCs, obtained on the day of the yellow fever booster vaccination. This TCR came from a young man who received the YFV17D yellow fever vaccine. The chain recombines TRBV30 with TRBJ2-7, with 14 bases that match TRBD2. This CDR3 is CAWSAGTSGSYEQYF. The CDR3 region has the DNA TGTGCCTGGAGCGCCGGGACTAGCGGGAGCTACGAGCAGTACTTC.